The clone carrying this T cell receptor beta chain was seen once. Its specificity is unknown. Time point here: newly diagnosed GD, antithyroid drugs for less than 3 months. PBMC RNA served as the TCR library source. The data were taken from a study of regulatory T cells in long-lasting Graves disease. Study-level results: There were preferences for TRBV28, TRBJ1-2 and TRBJ2-5 in persistent disease. Accuracy may have been reduced by the small sample size.

The V end was cut by 5 bases, the J end by 4 bases, with 17 bases between. The CDR3 totals 15 residues. Germline CDR1 reads LNHNV; CDR2 reads YYDKDF (reference sequence). CDR3 regions were amplified by Arm-PCR using iRepertoire HTBI primers to build TCR beta libraries. TCRdb processed the multiplex PCR reads anew with MiXCR; each CDR3 protein has one entry. The sample lists 400,000 to 550,000 distinct CDR3 sequences, 15% occurring once. The same sample was also used in a study of T cells in Graves' hyperthyroidism and ophthalmopathy. That report notes: In the first-round RT-PCR of the TCR CDR3, the HTBI primer set was used. Expanded thyroid clonotypes (above 0.001) were mostly also found in blood.

The chain carries TRBV15 and TRBJ2-5; no clear D gene. The sequencing here drew on peripheral blood mononuclear cells (PBMCs), taken at new diagnosis, from a patient treated with antithyroid drugs. This receptor was taken from a woman aged 25 to 39 with Graves disease. As DNA, the CDR3 is TGTGCCACCAGCCTTTCTGCTGGCCGGCGAGAGACCCAGTACTTC. It is translated as CATSLSAGRRETQYF.